Sequencing of this T cell receptor (beta chain) was carried out in a study of control samples from healthy donors and cancer patients. Sequencing was performed with immunoSEQ multiplex PCR; in TCRdb, only in-frame clones are kept and a portion is missing. The data contain about 160,000 clones, under 95% of them singletons. Sample: blood. The origin of this receptor is a man younger than 35 in good health.

In nucleotides, the CDR3 is TGTGCTAGTGGTTTGGCCTACCGACTAGCTGACAATGAGCAGTTCTTC. The encoded protein is CASGLAYRLADNEQFF. The chain joins TRBV12-5 to TRBJ2-1, with 7 bases that match TRBD2. This CDR3 is built from 16 residues. The germline CDR1 and CDR2 sequences are LGHNT and FRNRAP. J was trimmed by 5 bases and V by 1 base; bases with no gene match: 8.